The 14 T cell receptor beta chains given below trace back to one sample, sequenced in a study of T cells expressing NK-cell markers. TCRdb re-called the 5' RACE reads; every CDR3 protein appears as one record, without DNA. The data include 450,000 to 600,000 distinct CDR3 sequences; the top ten clones carry less than 4.5%. Input material: blood T cells: a sorted CD56 or NKG2C T cell subset, CD4+ or CD8+ T cells, or bulk PBMC T cells (not recorded which). The receptors stem from a man aged 18 to 35 in good health.

This sequence joins TRBV9 and TRBJ2-3; the D call from TCRdb, TRBD2, cannot be confirmed without DNA. CDR1 and CDR2 (germline): SGDLS, YYNGEE. The CDR3 is 15 residues long. The CDR3 spells CASSVLMEGTDTQYF.

The chain recombines TRBV9 with TRBJ2-1; TCRdb picks TRBD1, but there is no DNA to check that call. The germline CDR1 and CDR2 sequences are SGDLS and YYNGEE. There are 14 residues in the CDR3. The CDR3 here is CASSVQGSGDEQFF.

The gene calls are TRBV7-9 and TRBJ1-1; TCRdb selects TRBD1, and the lack of DNA leaves this call unchecked. CDR3 length equals 15 residues. Germline V gives CDR1 SEHNR, CDR2 FQNEAQ (reference sequence). CDR3 protein: CASSLVPGEGTEAFF.

CDR3 sequence: CASRTGGYTEAFF. The gene calls are TRBV3-1 and TRBJ1-1; the TCRdb D gene call, TRBD1, has no DNA to confirm it. This CDR3 comprises 13 residues. Per the germline V gene, CDR1 is LGHDT and CDR2 is YNNKEL (reference sequence).

This rearrangement joins TRBV6-5 to TRBJ2-4; TCRdb's D gene call, TRBD1, goes unchecked for lack of DNA. CDR1 is MNHEY, CDR2 SVGAGI, per germline. This CDR3 comprises 15 residues. This chain's CDR3 is CASSYQTGLGNIQYF.

The V call is TRBV7-7, the J call TRBJ2-1; TCRdb's assignment of TRBD2 cannot be checked, as there is no DNA. The germline V gene encodes CDR1 SSHAT and CDR2 FNYEAQ (reference sequence). The CDR3 is 16 residues long. The CDR3 here is CASSSETSGSKSEQFF.

This rearrangement joins TRBV9 to TRBJ2-2; no DNA is available, so the TRBD1 call from TCRdb remains unchecked. Germline V gives CDR1 SGDLS, CDR2 YYNGEE. The CDR3 length is 16 residues. The CDR3: CASSVNGGANTGELFF.

J is TRBJ2-4 and V is TRBV5-1; TCRdb's D call, TRBD2, is unchecked because there is no DNA. The CDR3 contains 17 residues. Germline-derived CDR1 and CDR2 are SGHRS and YFSETQ. The CDR3 protein is CASSLEGSGRGQNSRYF.

The chain carries TRBV29-1 and TRBJ2-3; TCRdb calls TRBD1, which cannot be checked without DNA. Germline assignment: CDR1 SQVTM and CDR2 ANQGSEA. The CDR3 spans 14 residues. The CDR3 loop is CSADETGYTDTQYF.

This chain connects TRBV5-6 to TRBJ2-1. CDR3 size: 14 residues. The germline CDR1 and CDR2 sequences are SGHDT and YYEEEE. The CDR3 spells CASSEESSYNEQFF.

CDR3 in amino acids: CASRAGGAADTQYF. The chain uses TRBV19 and TRBJ2-3; TCRdb names TRBD2, which stays unverified in the absence of DNA. The CDR3 loop spans 14 amino acids. Germline V gives CDR1 LNHDA, CDR2 SQIVND (reference sequence).

The chain combines TRBV20-1 with TRBJ2-7; TCRdb outputs TRBD1, but without DNA this stays unchecked. Per germline, CDR1 DFQATT and CDR2 SNEGSKA (reference sequence). This CDR3 has 13 residues. The CDR3 protein is CGSGSTGPYEQYF.

This chain connects TRBV27 to TRBJ2-4. CDR3 length equals 13 residues. Germline-derived CDR1 and CDR2 are MNHEY and SMNVEV (reference sequence). The CDR3 sequence is CASSYSSWDIQYF.

The CDR3 region is CASSLVIGGQETQYF. This chain connects TRBV7-2 to TRBJ2-5; lacking DNA, the TRBD2 call made by TCRdb goes unchecked. The CDR3 length is 15 residues. The V gene's germline CDR1 is SGHTA and CDR2 FQGNSA.